This is a list of T cell receptor beta chains from one sample in a study of blood T cells in healthy people across ages. TCRdb re-called the 5' RACE reads with MiXCR, one entry per CDR3 protein. Of more than 1.4 million distinct CDR3 sequences in the sample, around 39% were seen once. The sequenced sample consisted of blood. The receptors originated from a woman aged 18-29 years in good health. The conserved cysteine and the conserved F or W are not part of the CDR3 here.

v_gene | CDR3aa
TRBV6-5 | ASSDFPNEQF
TRBV19 | ASSGASYYEQY
TRBV5-5 | ASSSQGGFYNSPLH
TRBV27 | ASSFAPLADFYNEQF
TRBV12-3/TRBV12-4 | ASSSIAGGYNEQF
TRBV20-1 | SAKGGREQETQY
TRBV2 | ASSTIGTSGIQNEQF
TRBV4-2 | ASSQGELAGGPFTGELF
TRBV12-3/TRBV12-4 | ASSFSQQGFNEQY
TRBV7-6 | ASSTRTEQETQY
TRBV27 | AIRHNTGELF
TRBV9 | ASSVGDSLHYEQF